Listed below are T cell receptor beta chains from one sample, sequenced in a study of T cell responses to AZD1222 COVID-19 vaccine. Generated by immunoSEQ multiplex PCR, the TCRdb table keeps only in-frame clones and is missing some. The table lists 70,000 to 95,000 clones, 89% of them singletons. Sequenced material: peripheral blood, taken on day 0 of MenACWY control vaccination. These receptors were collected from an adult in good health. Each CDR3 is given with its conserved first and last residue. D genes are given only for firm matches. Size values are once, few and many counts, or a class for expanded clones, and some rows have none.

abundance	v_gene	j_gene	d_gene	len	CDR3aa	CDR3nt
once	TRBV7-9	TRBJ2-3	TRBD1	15	CASSWTGPGADTQYF	TGTGCCAGCAGCTGGACAGGGCCTGGGGCAGATACGCAGTATTTT
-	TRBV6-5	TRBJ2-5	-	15	CASRYDTTDQETQYF	TGTGCCAGCAGATACGACACCACGGACCAAGAGACCCAGTACTTC
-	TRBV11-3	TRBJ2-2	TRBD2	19	CASSAAPPGTSAYTGELFF	TGTGCCAGCAGCGCCGCACCCCCCGGGACTAGCGCTTACACCGGGGAGCTGTTTTTT
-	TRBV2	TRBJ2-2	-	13	CASTLGNTGELFF	TGTGCCAGCACCTTAGGGAACACCGGGGAGCTGTTTTTT
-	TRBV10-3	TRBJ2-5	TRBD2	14	CATTERGNRETQYF	TGTGCCACCACGGAGCGGGGGAATCGAGAGACCCAGTACTTC
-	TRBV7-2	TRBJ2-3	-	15	CASSQDDQDQHTQYF	TGTGCCAGCAGCCAGGACGACCAGGACCAACATACGCAGTATTTT
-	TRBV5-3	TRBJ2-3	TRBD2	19	CARSTKRTSGGGITDTQYF	TGTGCCAGAAGCACTAAAAGGACTAGCGGGGGTGGTATTACAGATACGCAGTATTTT
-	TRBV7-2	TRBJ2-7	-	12	CASSPGGYEQYF	TGTGCCAGCAGCCCCGGCGGGTACGAGCAGTACTTC
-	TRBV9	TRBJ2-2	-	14	CASSPTANTGELFF	TGTGCCAGCAGCCCTACAGCGAACACCGGGGAGCTGTTTTTT
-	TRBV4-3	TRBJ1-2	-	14	CASSQELTGFRYTF	TGCGCCAGCAGCCAAGAGCTAACAGGGTTCCGATACACCTTC
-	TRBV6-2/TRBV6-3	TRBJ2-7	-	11	CASSSTYEQYF	TGTGCCAGCAGTTCCACCTACGAGCAGTACTTC
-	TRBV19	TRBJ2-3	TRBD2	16	CASSIGTSGATDTQYF	TGTGCCAGTAGTATAGGGACTAGCGGGGCCACAGATACGCAGTATTTT
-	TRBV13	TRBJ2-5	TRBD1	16	CASSLPGQGAQETQYF	TGTGCCAGCAGCCTACCGGGACAGGGGGCGCAGGAGACCCAGTACTTC
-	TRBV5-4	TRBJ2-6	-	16	CASSFELRSGANVLTF	TGTGCCAGCAGCTTTGAACTGCGCTCTGGGGCCAACGTCCTGACTTTC
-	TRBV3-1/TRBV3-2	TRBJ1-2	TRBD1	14	CASSPWDRSYGYTF	TGTGCCAGCAGCCCCTGGGACAGGTCCTATGGCTACACCTTC
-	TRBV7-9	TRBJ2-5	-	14	CASSYRTTQETQYF	TGTGCCAGCAGCTACAGGACAACCCAAGAGACCCAGTACTTC
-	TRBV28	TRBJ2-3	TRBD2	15	CASSSPGGGTDTQYF	TGTGCCAGCAGTTCCCCGGGGGGAGGCACAGATACGCAGTATTTT
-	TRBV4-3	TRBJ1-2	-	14	CASSPHPSDYGYTF	TGCGCCAGCAGCCCACATCCTTCGGACTATGGCTACACCTTC
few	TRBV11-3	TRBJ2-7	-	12	CASSSGRGEQYF	TGTGCCAGCAGCTCGGGACGGGGCGAGCAGTACTTC
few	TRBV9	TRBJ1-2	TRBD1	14	CASSVGTAIYGYTF	TGTGCCAGCAGCGTCGGGACAGCCATCTATGGCTACACCTTC